Presented here are 26 T cell receptor beta chains from one specimen sequenced in a study of blood T cell repertoires in COVID-19. The assay was immunoSEQ multiplex PCR, and TCRdb's table has in-frame clones only and misses some. The sample contains some 69,000 clones, 75% to 85% of which appear only once. The sample taken for sequencing was peripheral blood. Receptors originate from a woman in her 70s with acute or convalescent COVID-19.

This chain joins TRBV7-2 and TRBJ2-5, with 10 bases lining up with TRBD2. This CDR3 comprises 17 residues. Looked up from germline, CDR1 is SGHTA and CDR2 is FQGNSA. V lost 1 base and J lost 4; bases outside the gene matches: 9. CDR3 sequence: CASSLGRLAGVAETQYF. CDR3 in DNA: TGTGCCAGCAGCTTAGGTCGCCTAGCGGGAGTAGCAGAGACCCAGTACTTC.

The chain is built from TRBV18 and TRBJ1-1; possibly TRBD1 for D (6 bases). Germline V gene lookup returns CDR1 KGHSH and CDR2 LQKENI. V lost 3 bases to trimming and J lost 11 bases, with 13 bases between them. CDR3 size: 12 residues. This CDR3 is CASSPIQGVAFF. The CDR3 DNA is TGTGCCAGCTCACCCATACAGGGAGTGGCTTTCTTT.

The chain recombines TRBV7-6 with TRBJ2-1, with TRBD2 identical over 8 bases. Germline CDR1 SGHVS, CDR2 FNYEAQ. V dropped 5 bases and J dropped 0; count of bases not matched to a gene: 9. The CDR3 contains 17 residues. CDR3 region: CASSQSGGLSSYNEQFF. CDR3 bases: TGTGCCAGCAGCCAGAGCGGGGGCCTCAGCTCCTACAATGAGCAGTTCTTC. The full variable domain, rest sourced from reference TRBV7-6 and TRBJ2-1, is GAGVSQSPRYKVTKRGQDVALRCDPISGHVSLYWYRQALGQGPEFLTYFNYEAQQDKSGLPNDRFSAERPEGSISTLTIQRTEQRDSAMYRCASSQSGGLSSYNEQFFGPGTRLTVL.

There are a few counts of this clone. V usage is TRBV7-9 and J usage is TRBJ2-1, with 9 positions matching TRBD2. The CDR3 loop spans 16 amino acids. With V trimmed by 7 bases and J by 9 bases, 16 bases remained unmatched. CDR1 SEHNR and CDR2 FQNEAQ come from the germline V gene (reference sequence). The CDR3 DNA reads TGTGCCAGCATCTTTCGAGGTGCTAGCGGGACATCTGAGCAGTTCTTC. Residues: CASIFRGASGTSEQFF.

This clone was detected only a few times. CDR3 sequence reads: CASSQGWASYEQYF. The CDR3, as DNA: TGTGCCAGCAGCCAAGGGTGGGCCTCCTACGAGCAGTACTTC. V usage is TRBV3-1 (or the pseudogene TRBV3-2) and J usage is TRBJ2-7, with unresolved D. Trimming took off 1 base at V and 0 bases at J, with 7 bases between the two ends. The V gene's germline CDR1 is LGHDT and CDR2 YNNKEL (reference sequence). CDR3 length equals 14 residues.

This clone was seen a single time. This rearrangement joins TRBV29-1 to TRBJ2-7, with D hard to call. The CDR3 sequence is 11 residues long. The V end lost 4 bases, the J end lost 3 bases, and 7 bases lay between the germline ends. Germline V gene lookup returns CDR1 SQVTM and CDR2 ANQGSEA. CDR3 DNA sequence: TGCAGCGTTGGAGACGGCTACGAGCAGTACTTC. Translation gives CSVGDGYEQYF.

The rearrangement links TRBV25-1 to TRBJ2-1; D perhaps matches TRBD1 (5 bases). From germline, CDR1 is MGHDK and CDR2 SYGVNS. The CDR3 loop spans 11 amino acids. V was pared by 4 bases and J by 13 bases, with 11 bases between. The CDR3 DNA reads as TGTGCCAGCAGTGGTGGGGCTCTTCAGTTCTTC. It yields the protein CASSGGALQFF.

The chain couples TRBV6-5 to TRBJ1-5, with a possible D match to TRBD1 (6 bases). Germline CDR1 is MNHEY and CDR2 is SVGAGI. V gave up 8 bases and J gave up 7 bases, with 18 bases separating them. The CDR3 is 14 residues long. The CDR3 bases are TGTGCCAGCTCTAAGGTCAGGGGACGACAGCCCCAGCATTTT. The encoded protein is CASSKVRGRQPQHF.

This chain uses TRBV7-9 with TRBJ2-4; tentative D call: TRBD2 (6 bases). V shed 2 bases and J shed 1 base, with 12 bases lying between them. Germline V lookup: CDR1 SEHNR, CDR2 FQNEAQ (reference sequence). This CDR3 has 16 residues. The CDR3 sequence is CASSLMLSGAKNIQYF. The CDR3 nucleotides read TGTGCCAGCAGCTTAATGTTAAGCGGGGCCAAAAACATTCAGTACTTC.

This clone appeared a few times. The chain is built from TRBV12-3 or TRBV12-4 and TRBJ2-7, with D uncertain. The V end was cut by 2 bases, the J end by 2 bases, with 7 bases between. The CDR3 is 13 residues long. CDR3 DNA sequence: TGTGCCAGCAGTTTAAGCGTGGCCTACGAGCAGTACTTC. Amino acids: CASSLSVAYEQYF.

The chain links TRBV28 to TRBJ2-2; TRBD1 agrees at 7 bases. The CDR3 consists of 12 residues. Germline trimming cut 10 bases from V and 8 bases from J; bases unmatched to any gene: 7. Germline V gene data show CDR1 as MDHEN and CDR2 as SYDVKM. The CDR3: CATRDSIGELFF. The CDR3 DNA is TGTGCCACCCGGGACAGTATTGGGGAGCTGTTTTTT.

The CDR3 nucleotides read TGTGCCAGCAGCAACCTACCGCCTAGCGCCAACGAGCAGTACTTC. Translated: CASSNLPPSANEQYF. The chain recombines TRBV21-1 with TRBJ2-7; TRBD2, the table's D call, lacks a check against the DNA. TRBV21-1 is a known pseudogene. The CDR3 extends over 15 amino acids.

V and J are TRBV11-2 and TRBJ1-2, with D tentatively TRBD1 (6 bases). CDR1 is SGHAT and CDR2 is FQNNGV in the germline V gene. The V gene lost 2 bases and the J gene lost 5 bases, with 15 bases spanning the gap. This CDR3 is built from 15 residues. Written as DNA, the CDR3 is TGTGCCAGCAGCTTAAACCAGGGGCCGGAGTATGGCTACACCTTC. It encodes CASSLNQGPEYGYTF. Supplemented by reference TRBV11-2 and TRBJ1-2, the full variable domain reads EAGVAQSPRYKIIEKRQSVAFWCNPISGHATLYWYQQILGQGPKLLIQFQNNGVVDDSQLPKDRFSAERLKGVDSTLKIQPAKLEDSAVYLCASSLNQGPEYGYTFGSGTRLTVV.

The V gene is TRBV29-1, the J gene TRBJ1-2; 11 positions agree with TRBD1. CDR1 and CDR2 from the germline V gene are SQVTM and ANQGSEA. The CDR3 has 15 amino acids. V gave up 6 bases and J gave up 2 bases; unmatched junction bases: 8. The CDR3 loop is CSVLGQGAENYGYTF. The CDR3, as DNA: TGCAGCGTCCTTGGACAGGGGGCGGAAAACTATGGCTACACCTTC.

This chain connects TRBV6-5 to TRBJ2-3; perhaps TRBD2 as D (6 bases). From germline, CDR1 is MNHEY and CDR2 SVGAGI. This CDR3 is 11 amino acids long. Trimming left V 6 bases short and J 11 bases short, with 12 bases between. The CDR3 coding sequence is TGTGCCAGCAGGGAGGGGCGGAGGCAGTATTTT. It is translated as CASREGRRQYF.

This clone was seen just once. The chain uses TRBV28 and TRBJ1-5; D is unresolved. Trimming shortened V by 7 bases and J by 2 bases, and 15 bases separated the two germline ends. CDR3 length: 15 amino acids. Germline V gives CDR1 MDHEN, CDR2 SYDVKM. The CDR3 DNA sequence: TGTGCCAGCACAAACGGAGGGTCTGGCAATCAGCCCCAGCATTTT. Its translation is CASTNGGSGNQPQHF.

The chain employs TRBV19 and TRBJ1-2; D not resolved. Trimming removed 6 bases at V and 6 bases at J, with 17 bases between. Germline assignment: CDR1 LNHDA and CDR2 SQIVND (reference sequence). The CDR3 consists of 14 residues. The CDR3 DNA sequence: TGTGCCAGTAGAGTAGGACCCCGCGGGGATGGCTACACCTTC. Amino acids: CASRVGPRGDGYTF.

The V gene is TRBV7-6, the J gene TRBJ1-1; possibly TRBD1 for D (5 bases). Between the trimmed V and J ends, which lost 3 bases and 1 base, there was a span of 12 bases. The CDR3 sequence is 15 residues long. Germline values: CDR1 SGHVS, CDR2 FNYEAQ. In nucleotides, the CDR3 is TGTGCCAGCAGCTTTTTTCAGGGCGAGAACACTGAAGCTTTCTTT. This gives the protein CASSFFQGENTEAFF.

The chain joins TRBV18 to TRBJ1-1; 7 nucleotides agree with TRBD1. This CDR3 has 17 residues. V lost 3 bases, J lost 1 base, and 11 bases stayed unmatched. The germline gives CDR1 KGHSH, CDR2 LQKENI. The CDR3 protein is CASSPVTTGTANTEAFF. The CDR3 DNA is TGTGCCAGCTCACCGGTGACAACCGGGACAGCGAACACTGAAGCTTTCTTT.

The gene calls are TRBV9 and TRBJ2-7, with D possibly TRBD2 on 5 matching bases. V was pared by 4 bases and J by 4 bases, with 18 bases between. CDR1 and CDR2 from the germline V gene are SGDLS and YYNGEE. The CDR3 extends over 15 amino acids. CDR3: CASSSHGAEAYEQYF. In DNA form, the CDR3 reads TGTGCCAGCAGCTCCCATGGAGCGGAAGCATACGAGCAGTACTTC.

V is TRBV10-1 and J is TRBJ2-7; 9 nucleotides agree with TRBD1. The germline CDR1 and CDR2 sequences are WNHNN and SYGVQD (reference sequence). This CDR3 comprises 13 residues. V shed 6 bases and J 3 bases; nucleotides not matched to a gene: 3. The CDR3, as DNA: TGCGCCAGCAGCGGACAGGGGTACTACGAGCAGTACTTC. This sequence encodes CASSGQGYYEQYF.

The V call is TRBV18, the J call TRBJ1-1; D perhaps matches TRBD1 (5 bases). The CDR3 consists of 15 residues. Germline CDR1 and CDR2: KGHSH and LQKENI. Trimming removed 2 bases at V and 0 bases at J, with 10 bases between. In DNA form, the CDR3 reads TGTGCCAGCTCACCAGACAGTTACATGAACACTGAAGCTTTCTTT. It translates to CASSPDSYMNTEAFF.

This clone has a handful of counts. This chain joins TRBV2 and TRBJ1-4; tentatively, D is TRBD1 (6 bases). V was shortened by 6 bases and J by 5 bases, with 16 bases between the two germline ends. This CDR3 is 15 amino acids long. In germline, CDR1 is SNHLY, CDR2 FYNNEI. CDR3 loop: CASRDRTEGNEKLFF. CDR3 nucleotide sequence: TGTGCCAGCAGAGATAGGACAGAGGGGAATGAAAAACTGTTTTTT.

V gene TRBV6-2 or TRBV6-3 combines with J gene TRBJ2-7; 15 bases align to TRBD2. V was pared by 5 bases and J by 5 bases, with 7 bases of the junction left unmatched. The CDR3 has 16 amino acids. CDR1 and CDR2 (germline): MNHEY, SVGEGT. CDR3 region: CASSNTGTSGRHEQYF. Here the CDR3 DNA reads TGTGCCAGCAGTAACACCGGGACTAGCGGGAGGCACGAGCAGTACTTC.

This chain links TRBV3-1 (or the pseudogene TRBV3-2) with TRBJ1-2; tentatively, D is TRBD1 (5 bases). This CDR3 is 13 amino acids long. Germline lookup yields CDR1 LGHDT and CDR2 YNNKEL (reference sequence). V gave up 6 bases and J gave up 5 bases, with 13 bases separating them. CDR3 region: CASSLGRVYGYTF. The DNA for the CDR3 is TGTGCCAGCAGTCTTGGCAGGGTGTATGGCTACACCTTC.

The chain couples TRBV9 to TRBJ2-1, with 8 bases aligning to TRBD1. The trim removed 4 bases at V and 4 bases at J, leaving 19 bases unmatched. This CDR3 has 19 residues. The germline CDR1 and CDR2 sequences are SGDLS and YYNGEE. The CDR3 coding sequence is TGTGCCAGCAGCTCCCGGACAGGGTTACAAACGACAAATTACAATGAGCAGTTCTTC. Its protein is CASSSRTGLQTTNYNEQFF.